The present TCR beta chain was sequenced within a study of T cell repertoires in cytomegalovirus infection. TCRdb fed the reads into MiXCR, producing one record per CDR3 protein. The top ten hold around an eighth of the sample, which has about 920,000 distinct CDR3 sequences, 30% to 40% seen once. In this sample, this clonotype turned up many times. Its target is not known. The V and J ends lost 1 base and 6 bases respectively, with 19 bases between them. The germline CDR1 and CDR2 sequences are SGHTA and FQGNSA. This CDR3 is built from 17 residues. The V gene is TRBV7-2, the J gene TRBJ2-1; D is undetermined. The sequences come from cultured CD8+ T cells from PBMCs, collected from culture after CMV antigen stimulation. The receptor was isolated from a human donor in good health (CMV status not recorded). Some clones in this sample may be carry-over from other donors' samples. The CDR3 nucleotides are TGTGCCAGCAGCTTAGTTCCGAGGCTGGGGTTCATCAATGAGCAGTTCTTC. This codes for CASSLVPRLGFINEQFF.